Presented here are 31 T cell receptor beta chains from one specimen sequenced in a study of T cells in Graves' hyperthyroidism and ophthalmopathy. Amplification of TCR beta CDR3 regions used RNA as the template. HTBI primers were employed in a first-round RT-PCR of the TCR CDR3. TCRdb used MiXCR to reprocess the multiplex PCR reads, holding one entry per CDR3 protein. This table holds some 570,000 distinct CDR3 sequences, about a sixth found once. The source material was blood. These receptors were collected from a woman aged 18-29 years with Graves' ophthalmopathy.

This clonotype was found a few times. The chain carries TRBV7-9 and TRBJ1-1; D is unresolved. V lost 5 bases to trimming and J lost 7 bases, with 11 bases between them. The CDR3 sequence is 12 residues long. Germline CDR1 and CDR2: SEHNR and FQNEAQ (reference sequence). CDR3 nucleotides: TGTGCCAGCAGCAGAGATGGGGTTGAAGCTTTCTTT. Amino acids: CASSRDGVEAFF.

Comment on this clonotype: It may be a read error: a sequence one base away is much more abundant. V is TRBV7-9 and J is TRBJ1-2, with 7 nucleotides matching TRBD1. Per the germline V gene, CDR1 is SEHNR and CDR2 is FQNEAQ (reference sequence). CDR3 length equals 16 residues. Trimming removed 7 bases from V and 4 bases from J; junction bases left unmatched: 15. CDR3: CASTSSRKGAVYGYTF. Here the CDR3 DNA reads TGTGCCAGCACCTCCTCGAGAAAGGGGGCGGTCTATGGCTACACCTTC.

CDR3 sequence (DNA): TGCGCCAGCAGCTTGGGTGAGACAGGCGACTACGAGCAGTACTTC. Amino acids: CASSLGETGDYEQYF. The gene calls are TRBV5-1 and TRBJ2-7, with D possibly being TRBD1 (6 bases). Germline V gives CDR1 SGHRS, CDR2 YFSETQ. V dropped 0 bases and J dropped 3 bases, with 13 bases sitting between them. CDR3 length: 15 residues.

The CDR3 loop reads CASSDSGLSSYNEQFF. The CDR3 region has the DNA TGCGCCAGCAGTGATTCAGGCCTCAGCTCCTACAATGAGCAGTTCTTC. V is TRBV10-2 and J is TRBJ2-1; no clear D. The CDR3 loop spans 16 amino acids. Deletions cut 3 bases from V and 0 bases from J, with 12 bases between. Germline-derived CDR1 and CDR2 are WSHSY and SAAADI.

This clonotype was counted many times. The chain is built from TRBV6-1 and TRBJ2-7, with D possibly matching TRBD1 (5 bases). The CDR3 is 18 amino acids. Trimming took 5 bases from V and 4 from J, leaving 27 bases between them. Germline V gene lookup returns CDR1 MNHNS and CDR2 SASEGT. The CDR3 region has the DNA TGTGCCAGCAGTCTGGTCTCTGGAAGGGGCCATCCACGGTACGAGCAGTACTTC. It specifies CASSLVSGRGHPRYEQYF.

This clonotype was detected many times. The rearrangement joins TRBV27 to TRBJ2-5; D not resolved. Germline V gene lookup returns CDR1 MNHEY and CDR2 SMNVEV (reference sequence). The CDR3 has 12 amino acids. Trimming removed 6 bases at V and 5 bases at J, with 10 bases between. The DNA of the CDR3 is TGTGCCAGCAGAGACCTGGGGGAGACCCAGTACTTC. This gives the protein CASRDLGETQYF.

A few counts support this clonotype. The gene calls are TRBV7-3 and TRBJ2-2; D unclear. Trimming stripped 5 bases from V and 4 bases from J, with 11 bases between. The germline V gene encodes CDR1 SGHTA and CDR2 FQGTGA. There are 14 residues in the CDR3. The chain's CDR3 is CASSPHQITGELFF. The CDR3 coding sequence is TGTGCCAGCAGCCCACACCAGATCACCGGGGAGCTGTTTTTT.

This clonotype was detected ten times or more. The chain combines TRBV2 with TRBJ2-7, with 11 bases identical to TRBD2. The V and J ends lost 1 base and 3 bases, in that order; junction bases with no gene match: 5. CDR1 and CDR2 (germline): SNHLY, FYNNEI. The CDR3 has 16 residues. Here the CDR3 DNA reads TGTGCCAGCAGTGAAGGGGGACTAGCGGAGGTCTACGAGCAGTACTTC. This translates into CASSEGGLAEVYEQYF.

This clonotype was recorded many times. The V gene is TRBV29-1, the J gene TRBJ1-1; perhaps TRBD1 as D (6 bases). V was clipped by 6 bases and J by 6 bases, with 8 bases between them. Per germline, CDR1 SQVTM and CDR2 ANQGSEA. The CDR3 has 10 residues. CDR3: CSVDSAEAFF. CDR3 nucleotide sequence: TGCAGCGTGGACAGCGCTGAAGCTTTCTTT.

Ten or more counts support this clonotype. This sequence joins TRBV7-8 and TRBJ2-1; maybe TRBD2 (5 bases). This CDR3 is 15 amino acids long. Germline values: CDR1 SGHVS, CDR2 FQNEAQ. V lost 5 bases to trimming and J lost 4 bases, with 15 bases between them. The DNA for the CDR3 is TGTGCCAGCAGCGCCGACGGGGAGATATACAATGAGCAGTTCTTC. Translation: CASSADGEIYNEQFF.

This clonotype was seen repeatedly, ten times or more. V usage is TRBV7-2 and J usage is TRBJ2-2, with D maybe TRBD1 (6 bases). Trimming pared 0 bases from V and 2 bases from J, leaving 10 bases between. Germline-derived CDR1 and CDR2 are SGHTA and FQGNSA. There are 16 residues in the CDR3. CDR3: CASSLARGLNTGELFF. DNA for the CDR3: TGTGCCAGCAGCTTAGCAAGGGGGTTAAACACCGGGGAGCTGTTTTTT.

Comment on this clonotype: A much larger clone differs by one base, so this may be a read error. This chain connects TRBV6-2 or TRBV6-3 to TRBJ2-1; TRBD1 matches 8 bases. Germline V gives CDR1 MNHEY, CDR2 SVGEGT. The CDR3 runs to 15 residues. The CDR3 DNA follows: TGTGCCAGCAGTAAACAGGGGGATTCGGTCAATGAGCAGCTCTTC. Translated: CASSKQGDSVNEQLF.

This clonotype was observed at least ten times. The CDR3 DNA is TGCGCCAGCAGCTTGGAAATGGGGACTGAAGCTTTCTTT. It is translated as CASSLEMGTEAFF. This sequence joins TRBV5-1 and TRBJ1-1; D remains ambiguous. The germline V and J ends were trimmed by 0 bases and 5 bases, with 8 bases remaining between them. CDR3 length equals 13 residues. Germline lookup yields CDR1 SGHRS and CDR2 YFSETQ.

Only one count was recorded for this clonotype. The DNA of the CDR3 is TGTGCCAGTAGTGCACAGGGGGCTGACGAGACCCAGTACTTC. Protein product: CASSAQGADETQYF. The chain combines TRBV19 with TRBJ2-5; 9 bases are a match to TRBD1. Losses at the gene ends were 5 bases for V and 5 bases for J; bases not matched to a gene: 6. CDR1 and CDR2 from the germline V gene are LNHDA and SQIVND (reference sequence). The CDR3 is 14 amino acids.

The genes are TRBV29-1 and TRBJ2-1; 7 bases line up with TRBD1. The CDR3 is 15 amino acids. The germline V gene has CDR1 SQVTM and CDR2 ANQGSEA. The junction had 14 bases not matched to a gene; V was cut back by 6 bases and J by 6 bases. CDR3 bases: TGCAGCGTCCACAACCCCGGGACAGCTTCCAATGAGCAGTTCTTC. It encodes CSVHNPGTASNEQFF.

This clonotype was seen at least ten times. This rearrangement joins TRBV6-1 to TRBJ2-7; 10 nucleotides agree with TRBD1. J gave up 0 bases and V 8 bases, and 10 bases lay outside the gene matches. This CDR3 is built from 16 residues. Per the germline V gene, CDR1 is MNHNS and CDR2 is SASEGT. The CDR3, as DNA: TGTGCCAGCTTTGGGGGACAGGGGACGCACTCCTACGAGCAGTACTTC. This translates into CASFGGQGTHSYEQYF.

This chain connects TRBV10-3 to TRBJ1-2; D might be TRBD1 (5 bases). Trimming removed 6 bases at V and 7 bases at J, with 24 bases between. Germline lookup yields CDR1 ENHRY and CDR2 SYGVKD. The CDR3 length is 16 residues. The CDR3 coding sequence is TGTGCCATCAGAAGCTTCGACAGCGCACTTCAGGGTGGCTACACCTTC. As protein: CAIRSFDSALQGGYTF.

The table lists this clonotype with many counts. The genes are TRBV20-1 and TRBJ1-1; TRBD1 agrees at 7 bases. Germline assignment: CDR1 DFQATT and CDR2 SNEGSKA (reference sequence). This CDR3 has 15 residues. V lost 3 bases, J lost 0 bases, and 7 bases stayed unmatched. This CDR3 reads CSASPWGQMNTEAFF. The CDR3 DNA reads TGCAGTGCTAGCCCCTGGGGACAGATGAACACTGAAGCTTTCTTT.

Comment on this clonotype: A read error may explain this, as a much larger clone is one base away. The chain combines TRBV28 with TRBJ2-3, with 8 bases fitting TRBD1. Looked up from germline, CDR1 is MDHEN and CDR2 is SYDVKM. This CDR3 region has 16 residues. The trim removed 5 bases at V and 0 bases at J, leaving 7 bases unmatched. Here the CDR3 DNA reads TGTGCCAGCAGTCCGGCGACAGGGGCAAGCACAGATACGCAGTATTTT. Protein sequence: CASSPATGASTDTQYF.

This clonotype came up many times. This chain links TRBV20-1 with TRBJ2-1; TRBD2 matches 7 bases. The germline gives CDR1 DFQATT, CDR2 SNEGSKA (reference sequence). Trimming at V came to 6 bases and at J to 3 bases, leaving 11 bases not matched to a gene. The CDR3 has 15 amino acids. In DNA, the CDR3 is TGCAGTGCGCCGAGCGGGGACCGCGACTACAATGAGCAGTTCTTC. Protein product: CSAPSGDRDYNEQFF.

The chain is built from TRBV5-5 and TRBJ2-1; 8 nucleotides line up with TRBD1. The germline CDR1 and CDR2 sequences are SGHKS and YYEKEE (reference sequence). The length of the CDR3 is 16 residues. Trimming at V came to 4 bases and at J to 4 bases, leaving 10 bases not matched to a gene. The CDR3 sequence is CASSAGTGGVYNEQFF. The CDR3 DNA sequence: TGTGCCAGCAGCGCGGGGACAGGTGGGGTATACAATGAGCAGTTCTTC.

This chain links TRBV9 with TRBJ2-7; a weak D match, TRBD2 (6 bases). Trimming removed 3 bases from V and 1 base from J, with 17 bases in between. This CDR3 comprises 16 residues. Germline loops: CDR1 SGDLS, CDR2 YYNGEE. The CDR3 DNA is TGTGCCAGCAGCGCCTCCGGGGGTGGGGGATCCTACGAGCAGTACTTC. Residues: CASSASGGGGSYEQYF.

This clonotype has a count of ten or more. The V call is TRBV6-1, the J call TRBJ1-2; 11 bases map to TRBD1. J lost 3 bases, V lost 1 base, and 1 base had no gene match. There are 15 residues in the CDR3. Germline CDR1 is MNHNS and CDR2 is SASEGT. The CDR3: CASSEGTGGYYGYTF. CDR3 DNA: TGTGCCAGCAGTGAAGGGACAGGGGGCTACTATGGCTACACCTTC.

As regards this clonotype: A much larger clone sits a single nucleotide away, making a read error possible. CDR3 coding DNA: TGCAGTGCTGGTCGTGGGCCAGGGGATACGCAGTATTTT. It is translated as CSAGRGPGDTQYF. The chain recombines TRBV20-1 with TRBJ2-3, with D maybe TRBD1 (5 bases). The germline V and J ends were trimmed by 5 bases and 6 bases, with 15 bases remaining between them. CDR1 and CDR2 from the germline V gene are DFQATT and SNEGSKA (reference sequence). The CDR3 length is 13 residues.

This clonotype was seen ten or more times. The chain is built from TRBV2 and TRBJ2-2, with D tentatively TRBD1 or TRBD2 (6 bases each). Germline loops: CDR1 SNHLY, CDR2 FYNNEI. Trimming removed 3 bases from V and 1 base from J, with 12 bases in between. The CDR3 has 16 amino acids. The CDR3 nucleotides are TGTGCCAGCAGTGACTACGGGGGCTTGAACACCGGGGAGCTGTTTTTT. Translating it yields CASSDYGGLNTGELFF.

The chain combines TRBV3-1 with TRBJ1-1; perhaps TRBD1 as D (5 bases). This CDR3 has 14 residues. CDR1 and CDR2 (germline): LGHDT, YNNKEL (reference sequence). The V gene lost 1 base and the J gene lost 5 bases, with 11 bases spanning the gap. This CDR3 is CASSQAGTKTEAFF. The CDR3, as DNA: TGTGCCAGCAGCCAAGCGGGGACGAAAACTGAAGCTTTCTTT.

The chain employs TRBV4-3 and TRBJ2-3; TRBD2 agrees at 10 bases. Germline V gives CDR1 LGHNA, CDR2 YSLEER. The CDR3 spans 17 residues. Unmatched junction bases numbered 8, after V lost 2 bases and J lost 3 bases. As DNA, the CDR3 is TGCGCCAGCAGCCAAACCCCTAGCGGGAGAGGAACAGATACGCAGTATTTT. Amino acid sequence: CASSQTPSGRGTDTQYF.

This clonotype has a count of ten or more. The chain is built from TRBV2 and TRBJ2-1, with 9 bases aligning to TRBD2. Looked up from germline, CDR1 is SNHLY and CDR2 is FYNNEI. Germline trimming cut 6 bases from V and 2 bases from J; bases unmatched to any gene: 8. This CDR3 region has 16 residues. The CDR3 DNA follows: TGTGCCAGCAGGACCATAGCGGGGGAAACCTACAATGAGCAGTTCTTC. Amino acids: CASRTIAGETYNEQFF. Full variable domain (missing parts from reference TRBV2 and TRBJ2-1): EPEVTQTPSHQVTQMGQEVILRCVPISNHLYFYWYRQILGQKVEFLVSFYNNEISEKSEIFDDQFSVERPDGSNFTLKIRSTKLEDSAMYFCASRTIAGETYNEQFFGPGTRLTVL.

This clonotype showed up many times. The chain employs TRBV30 and TRBJ1-2; TRBD1 might be the D (5 bases). The ends were cut back, 3 bases at V and 0 bases at J, with 8 bases in the middle. Germline V gene sequence: CDR1 GTSNPN, CDR2 SVGIG (reference sequence). The CDR3 consists of 13 residues. CDR3 nucleotides: TGTGCCTGGAGACAGGCCGCTAACTATGGCTACACCTTC. Protein sequence: CAWRQAANYGYTF.

As DNA, the CDR3 is TGTGCCAGCAGTTTGACCGGGACTAGCTTCTACGAGCAGTACTTC. Translating gives CASSLTGTSFYEQYF. This chain uses TRBV5-8 with TRBJ2-7, with 9 bases identical to TRBD2. The CDR3 is made up of 15 amino acids. In germline, CDR1 is SGHTS, CDR2 YDEGEE. V was clipped by 5 bases and J by 3 bases; unmatched bases: 9.

Only a few counts were recorded for this clonotype. V and J are TRBV4-1 and TRBJ1-4; D may be TRBD1 (5 bases). From germline, CDR1 is MGHRA and CDR2 YSYEKL. The germline V and J ends were trimmed by 0 bases and 5 bases, with 16 bases remaining between them. The CDR3 sequence is 17 residues long. The CDR3 sequence is CASSQDPRRGINEKLFF. The CDR3 bases are TGCGCCAGCAGCCAAGATCCCAGAAGGGGAATAAATGAAAAACTGTTTTTT.